One sample yielded the 24 T cell receptor beta chains listed below, sequenced in a study of T-cell memory formation after mild COVID-19. TCRdb redid the calling of the 5' RACE reads with MiXCR, one entry per CDR3 protein. The data contain approximately 560,000 distinct CDR3 sequences, roughly 17% of them singletons. Material for sequencing was PBMCs or a T cell subset sorted from them (not recorded which). The receptors come from an adult woman who had mild COVID-19 (a few samples of this study predate the infection). Cell type and time point are not known.

The chain combines TRBV5-1 with TRBJ2-2; D gene unclear. The CDR3 is 15 amino acids. Trimming removed 6 bases from V and 5 bases from J, with 17 bases in between. Germline-derived CDR1 and CDR2 are SGHRS and YFSETQ. The CDR3 reads CASTRSTGATGELFF. The CDR3 bases are TGCGCCAGCACCCGATCCACCGGAGCTACCGGGGAGCTGTTTTTT.

The chain couples TRBV3-1 to TRBJ2-5, with 13 bases aligning to TRBD2. The CDR3 spans 15 residues. The germline gives CDR1 LGHDT, CDR2 YNNKEL (reference sequence). J gave up 6 bases and V 3 bases, and 4 bases lay outside the gene matches. CDR3 sequence: CASSQTSGRRKTQYF. In nucleotides, the CDR3 is TGTGCCAGCAGCCAGACTAGCGGGAGGAGAAAGACCCAGTACTTC.

This clonotype came up a few times. J is TRBJ2-5 and V is TRBV6-5; possibly TRBD1 or TRBD2 for D (6 bases each). V was trimmed by 1 base and J by 7 bases, leaving 10 bases between them. CDR3 length: 13 amino acids. In germline, CDR1 is MNHEY, CDR2 SVGAGI. The CDR3 here is CASSYLEGGTQYF. The CDR3 DNA is TGTGCCAGCAGTTACTTAGAGGGGGGGACCCAGTACTTC.

The V gene is TRBV3-1, the J gene TRBJ1-1, with D uncertain. CDR3 length equals 14 residues. CDR1 is LGHDT, CDR2 YNNKEL, per germline (reference sequence). V was pared by 1 base and J by 2 bases, with 8 bases between. The CDR3 is CASSQVGRNTEAFF. The CDR3 DNA reads TGTGCCAGCAGCCAAGTAGGGAGAAACACTGAAGCTTTCTTT.

The chain combines TRBV6-5 with TRBJ2-7; possible D gene TRBD2, 6 bases. V lost 4 bases and J 6 bases, leaving 22 bases between the germline ends. The germline V gene encodes CDR1 MNHEY and CDR2 SVGAGI. The CDR3 totals 16 residues. CDR3 sequence reads: CASSLLIGGTTSEQYF. CDR3 DNA: TGTGCCAGCAGTTTGCTAATCGGGGGAACTACGAGCGAGCAGTACTTC.

The chain is built from TRBV19 and TRBJ1-1; D unresolved. There are 16 residues in the CDR3. Trimming shortened V by 4 bases and J by 3 bases, and 18 bases separated the two germline ends. Germline V gene sequence: CDR1 LNHDA, CDR2 SQIVND (reference sequence). This CDR3 is CASSTGVGGGHTEAFF. Written as DNA, the CDR3 is TGTGCCAGTAGTACGGGAGTGGGAGGAGGTCACACTGAAGCTTTCTTT.

This chain connects TRBV24-1 to TRBJ1-1, with a tentative D call TRBD1 (5 bases). The V gene's germline CDR1 is KGHDR and CDR2 SFDVKD. The CDR3 is made up of 13 amino acids. V was trimmed by 7 bases and J by 6 bases, leaving 14 bases between them. CDR3 loop: CATRERGSAEAFF. For the CDR3, the DNA is TGTGCCACCAGGGAAAGGGGATCGGCTGAAGCTTTCTTT.

The chain links TRBV7-9 to TRBJ2-2; 7 nucleotides match TRBD2. V was pared by 5 bases and J by 1 base, with 10 bases of the junction left unmatched. The CDR3 length is 17 residues. Germline values: CDR1 SEHNR, CDR2 FQNEAQ (reference sequence). Here the CDR3 reads CASSPAGLFLNTGELFF. CDR3 coding DNA: TGTGCCAGCAGCCCGGCGGGACTATTTTTGAACACCGGGGAGCTGTTTTTT.

The V gene is TRBV6-4, the J gene TRBJ2-3, with TRBD2 matching over 7 bases. Trimming took 0 bases from V and 1 from J; bases not matched to a gene: 7. This CDR3 region has 17 residues. Germline V gives CDR1 MRHNA, CDR2 SNTAGT. CDR3 region: CASSDSPGGAGTDTQYF. CDR3 DNA sequence: TGTGCCAGCAGTGACTCTCCGGGAGGCGCGGGCACAGATACGCAGTATTTT.

The V call is TRBV7-3, the J call TRBJ2-2, with TRBD1 matching 10 bases. The V segment lost 4 bases and the J segment 7 bases; nucleotides outside the gene matches: 3. This CDR3 contains 14 residues. The germline gives CDR1 SGHTA, CDR2 FQGTGA. The CDR3 sequence is CASSSGDRGGELFF. CDR3 DNA sequence: TGTGCCAGCAGCTCCGGGGACAGGGGCGGGGAGCTGTTTTTT.

The chain combines TRBV6-5 with TRBJ2-1; TRBD2 matches 7 bases. The CDR3 is 15 amino acids. Germline-derived CDR1 and CDR2 are MNHEY and SVGAGI. The ends lost 6 bases at V and 0 bases at J; junction bases unmatched: 5. The CDR3 here is CASRTSDGSYNEQFF. The CDR3 region has the DNA TGTGCCAGCAGAACTAGCGATGGCTCCTACAATGAGCAGTTCTTC.

In its sample, this clonotype was seen a few times. This chain uses TRBV4-1 with TRBJ1-5; D not resolved. V lost 0 bases, J lost 9 bases, and 12 bases lay in between. CDR1 and CDR2 from the germline V gene are MGHRA and YSYEKL. This CDR3 contains 14 residues. CDR3 sequence: CASSQESGLWPQHF. CDR3 coding DNA: TGCGCCAGCAGCCAAGAGTCAGGACTTTGGCCCCAGCATTTT.

This clonotype was recorded a few times. This chain joins TRBV7-3 and TRBJ2-3; maybe TRBD2 (6 bases). Germline loops: CDR1 SGHTA, CDR2 FQGTGA. Trimming took 3 bases from V and 5 from J, leaving 15 bases between them. CDR3 size: 15 residues. The CDR3 nucleotides read TGTGCCAGCAGCTTCTCCGGGACGGAGGGAGATACGCAGTATTTT. Its protein product is CASSFSGTEGDTQYF.

This clonotype was seen many times. This sequence joins TRBV5-1 and TRBJ2-1; TRBD1 matches at 9 bases. After removal of 5 bases from V and 3 bases from J, the junction contained 15 bases not matched to a gene. This CDR3 region has 18 residues. Germline values: CDR1 SGHRS, CDR2 YFSETQ. The CDR3 here is CASRSASPRTGVYNEQFF. The CDR3 DNA reads as TGCGCCAGCAGATCTGCCTCTCCCCGGACAGGGGTCTACAATGAGCAGTTCTTC.

The chain couples TRBV7-2 to TRBJ2-7; D perhaps matches TRBD1 (5 bases). CDR3 length: 13 residues. V shed 4 bases and J shed 4 bases, with 11 bases lying between them. Germline assignment: CDR1 SGHTA and CDR2 FQGNSA. The CDR3 here is CASSSAPGYEQYF. In DNA form, the CDR3 reads TGTGCCAGCAGCTCAGCCCCAGGGTACGAGCAGTACTTC.

This clonotype was picked up a small number of times. The V and J genes are TRBV6-2 or TRBV6-3 and TRBJ2-7, with a weak D call TRBD2 (5 bases). V was trimmed by 7 bases and J by 4 bases, leaving 14 bases between them. The CDR3 sequence is 13 residues long. CDR1 is MNHEY and CDR2 is SVGEGT in the germline V gene. CDR3: CASIPNGVYEQYF. CDR3 coding DNA: TGTGCCAGCATCCCCAACGGGGTTTACGAGCAGTACTTC.

The chain is built from TRBV20-1 and TRBJ2-2; TRBD2 is a possible D gene (5 bases). The germline gives CDR1 DFQATT, CDR2 SNEGSKA (reference sequence). V gave up 3 bases and J gave up 0 bases, with 11 bases separating them. The CDR3 covers 15 residues. This CDR3 reads CSASKSGANTGELFF. The CDR3 DNA follows: TGCAGTGCTAGTAAGAGCGGTGCGAACACCGGGGAGCTGTTTTTT.

The rearrangement joins TRBV3-1 to TRBJ2-1; TRBD2 aligns across 12 bases. The CDR3 contains 17 residues. Unmatched junction bases numbered 8, after V lost 0 bases and J lost 8 bases. CDR1 is LGHDT, CDR2 YNNKEL, per germline (reference sequence). CDR3 in DNA: TGTGCCAGCAGCCAAGATCCTAGCGGGAGGGCCAGTGATGAGCAGTTCTTC. Translated, it gives CASSQDPSGRASDEQFF.

This rearrangement joins TRBV20-1 to TRBJ1-1; D not certain. Germline CDR1 DFQATT, CDR2 SNEGSKA (reference sequence). V lost 6 bases and J 4 bases, leaving 9 bases between the germline ends. The CDR3 has 11 amino acids. This CDR3 is CSALQGTEAFF. DNA for the CDR3: TGCAGTGCCCTTCAAGGCACTGAAGCTTTCTTT.

The CDR3, as DNA: TGTGCCAGCAGTGAGAGTAGGGGGCGCGCCGGTTCACCCCTCCACTTT. Translation gives CASSESRGRAGSPLHF. This chain joins TRBV2 and TRBJ1-6, with 7 bases fitting TRBD1. This CDR3 has 16 residues. Germline V lookup: CDR1 SNHLY, CDR2 FYNNEI. The trim removed 3 bases at V and 9 bases at J, leaving 11 bases unmatched.

This clonotype occurred a few times. The V and J genes are TRBV5-1 and TRBJ2-7; D remains ambiguous. Germline CDR1 and CDR2: SGHRS and YFSETQ. Trimming pared 6 bases from V and 4 bases from J, leaving 8 bases between. The CDR3 totals 11 residues. In DNA form, the CDR3 reads TGCGCCAGCACTGGAGAGTACGAGCAGTACTTC. It translates to CASTGEYEQYF.

This clonotype was observed a few times. Being one base from a much bigger clone, this may be a read error. This chain joins TRBV6-5 and TRBJ2-2; D is unresolved. Germline CDR1 and CDR2: MNHEY and SVGAGI. The CDR3 extends over 13 amino acids. CDR3 coding DNA: TGTGCCAGCAGTTACTCGAACAGCGGGGAGCTGTTTTTT. This encodes CASSYSNSGELFF.

The sample holds a few counts of this clonotype. This rearrangement joins TRBV19 to TRBJ2-7; D possibly matches TRBD1 or TRBD2 (5 bases each). CDR3 size: 15 residues. Per germline, CDR1 LNHDA and CDR2 SQIVND (reference sequence). The V end was cut by 3 bases, the J end by 0 bases, with 12 bases between. CDR3 DNA sequence: TGTGCCAGTAGTATGGGACCCAGGAGCTCCTACGAGCAGTACTTC. It codes for CASSMGPRSSYEQYF. The variable domain in full, completed from reference TRBV19 and TRBJ2-7, reads DGGITQSPKYLFRKEGQNVTLSCEQNLNHDAMYWYRQDPGQGLRLIYYSQIVNDFQKGDIAEGYSVSREKKESFPLTVTSAQKNPTAFYLCASSMGPRSSYEQYFGPGTRLTVT.

The gene calls are TRBV12-3 or TRBV12-4 and TRBJ2-5; the match to TRBD1 covers 8 bases. The CDR3 is made up of 14 amino acids. V lost 5 bases to trimming and J lost 7 bases; unmatched junction nucleotides: 9. The CDR3 here is CASSRLTGGGTQYF. The DNA for the CDR3 is TGTGCCAGCAGTCGACTAACAGGGGGAGGGACCCAGTACTTC.